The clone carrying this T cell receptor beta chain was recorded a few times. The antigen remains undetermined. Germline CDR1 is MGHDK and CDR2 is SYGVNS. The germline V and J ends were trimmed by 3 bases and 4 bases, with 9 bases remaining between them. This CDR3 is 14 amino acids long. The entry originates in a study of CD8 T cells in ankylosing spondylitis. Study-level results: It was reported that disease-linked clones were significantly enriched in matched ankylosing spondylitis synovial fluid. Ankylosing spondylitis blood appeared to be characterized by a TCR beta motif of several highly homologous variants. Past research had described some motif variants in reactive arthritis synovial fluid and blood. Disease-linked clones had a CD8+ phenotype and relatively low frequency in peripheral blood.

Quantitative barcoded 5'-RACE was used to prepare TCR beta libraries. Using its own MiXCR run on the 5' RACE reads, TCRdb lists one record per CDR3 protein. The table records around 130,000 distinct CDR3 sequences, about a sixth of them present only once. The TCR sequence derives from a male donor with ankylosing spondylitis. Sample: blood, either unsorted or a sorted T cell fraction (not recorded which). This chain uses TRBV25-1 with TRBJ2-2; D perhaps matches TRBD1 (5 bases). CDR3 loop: CASSDQGTTGELFF. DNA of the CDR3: TGTGCCAGCAGTGATCAGGGAACCACCGGGGAGCTGTTTTTT.